This T cell receptor (beta chain) came from a study of Graves' ophthalmopathy and Graves' hyperthyroidism. Moderate-to-severe activity, CAS ≥3, NOSPECS ≥4 and a duration under 3 months were seen in donors with ophthalmopathy. On this clonotype itself: Being one base from a much bigger clone, this may be a read error.

Amplified material comprised TCR beta CDR3 regions derived from RNA transcripts. Second-round multiplex PCR came after first-round RT-PCR with HTBI primers. From the multiplex PCR reads, TCRdb called clonotypes with MiXCR, one entry per CDR3 protein. The profile shows 740,000 or so distinct CDR3 sequences, around 40% of them singletons. The ends were cut back, 5 bases at V and 4 bases at J, with 17 bases in the middle. CDR3 length: 15 residues. V usage is TRBV12-3 or TRBV12-4 and J usage is TRBJ1-2; possibly TRBD1 for D (5 bases). The TCR sequence derives from an adult man with Graves' ophthalmopathy. The sequenced sample consisted of peripheral blood. The CDR3 DNA is TGTGCCAGCAGTGGCCGGGACGGGAACTCCTATGGCTACACCTTC. Translation gives CASSGRDGNSYGYTF.